These 8 T cell receptor beta chains originate from one sample sequenced in a study of blood T cells in healthy people across ages. Through a sample-barcoded 5' primer and a J-beta primer mix, a second PCR was run for roughly 7 to 11 cycles. Each CDR3 protein is one row after TCRdb ran MiXCR on the 5' RACE reads. The profile shows 900,000 to 950,000 distinct CDR3 sequences, roughly 28% of them singletons. This sample was also put to use in a study of T cells of mothers and their children.

The sequenced sample was blood. These receptors were collected from a woman between 35 and 50 years old in good health.

The chain links TRBV5-1 to TRBJ2-1, with D unresolved. Germline loops: CDR1 SGHRS, CDR2 YFSETQ. Trimming took 3 bases from V and 4 from J, leaving 14 bases between them. The CDR3 runs 15 residues. The CDR3 loop is CASSWQESIYNEQFF. The CDR3 DNA reads TGCGCCAGCAGCTGGCAGGAATCGATATACAATGAGCAGTTCTTC. Full variable domain (rest looked up from reference TRBV5-1 and TRBJ2-1): KAGVTQTPRYLIKTRGQQVTLSCSPISGHRSVSWYQQTPGQGLQFLFEYFSETQRNKGNFPGRFSGRQFSNSRSEMNVSTLELGDSALYLCASSWQESIYNEQFFGPGTRLTVL.

The gene calls are TRBV9 and TRBJ2-7, with TRBD1 matching 9 bases. The CDR3 is made up of 15 amino acids. Per the germline V gene, CDR1 is SGDLS and CDR2 is YYNGEE. V gave up 4 bases and J gave up 2 bases; unmatched junction bases: 7. The chain's CDR3 is CASSSGQGITYEQYF. CDR3 DNA: TGTGCCAGCAGCTCCGGACAGGGGATAACCTACGAGCAGTACTTC.

The chain recombines TRBV20-1 with TRBJ1-4, with a possible D match to TRBD1 (6 bases). The CDR3 runs to 14 residues. Trimming stripped 0 bases from V and 7 bases from J, with 12 bases between. The germline V gene has CDR1 DFQATT and CDR2 SNEGSKA (reference sequence). CDR3 region: CSARDRQGTEKLFF. CDR3 DNA sequence: TGCAGTGCTAGAGATAGGCAGGGGACTGAAAAACTGTTTTTT.

This rearrangement joins TRBV5-1 to TRBJ1-6, with 10 bases that match TRBD1. Germline loops: CDR1 SGHRS, CDR2 YFSETQ. The CDR3 spans 19 residues. Trimming removed 0 bases from V and 0 bases from J; junction bases left unmatched: 6. CDR3 in DNA: TGCGCCAGCAGCTTGGCAGCGACAGGGGGCCCCTCCTATAATTCACCCCTCCACTTT. Encoded protein: CASSLAATGGPSYNSPLHF.

Many counts were recorded for this clonotype. The V and J genes are TRBV18 and TRBJ2-5; D gene uncertain. Looked up from germline, CDR1 is KGHSH and CDR2 is LQKENI. The CDR3 extends over 13 amino acids. V lost 2 bases to trimming and J lost 4 bases, with 8 bases between them. The CDR3 bases are TGTGCCAGCTCACCAGATCTTGGAGAGACCCAGTACTTC. Its translation: CASSPDLGETQYF.

The chain recombines TRBV5-1 with TRBJ1-1; TRBD1 aligns across 8 bases. Germline CDR1 is SGHRS and CDR2 is YFSETQ. This CDR3 is 16 amino acids long. V gave up 4 bases and J gave up 1 base; unmatched junction bases: 9. The CDR3: CASSPSGGTGNTEAFF. The CDR3, as DNA: TGCGCCAGCAGCCCTTCGGGCGGGACAGGGAACACTGAAGCTTTCTTT.

In this sample, this clonotype turned up a few times. The chain recombines TRBV20-1 with TRBJ2-7; 9 nucleotides agree with TRBD1. CDR3 length: 13 residues. The germline V gene has CDR1 DFQATT and CDR2 SNEGSKA (reference sequence). The trim removed 5 bases at V and 3 bases at J, leaving 5 bases unmatched. In DNA form, the CDR3 reads TGCAGTGCTGAGGGGGACAGGGACTACGAGCAGTACTTC. It translates to CSAEGDRDYEQYF.

The chain employs TRBV4-1 and TRBJ1-3; D gene ambiguous. Trimming shortened V by 0 bases and J by 14 bases, and 17 bases separated the two germline ends. The CDR3 contains 14 residues. Germline values: CDR1 MGHRA, CDR2 YSYEKL. The CDR3 DNA sequence: TGCGCCAGCAGCCAAGATGTTGTTTCCATGGGGTTATATTTT. The encoded protein is CASSQDVVSMGLYF.